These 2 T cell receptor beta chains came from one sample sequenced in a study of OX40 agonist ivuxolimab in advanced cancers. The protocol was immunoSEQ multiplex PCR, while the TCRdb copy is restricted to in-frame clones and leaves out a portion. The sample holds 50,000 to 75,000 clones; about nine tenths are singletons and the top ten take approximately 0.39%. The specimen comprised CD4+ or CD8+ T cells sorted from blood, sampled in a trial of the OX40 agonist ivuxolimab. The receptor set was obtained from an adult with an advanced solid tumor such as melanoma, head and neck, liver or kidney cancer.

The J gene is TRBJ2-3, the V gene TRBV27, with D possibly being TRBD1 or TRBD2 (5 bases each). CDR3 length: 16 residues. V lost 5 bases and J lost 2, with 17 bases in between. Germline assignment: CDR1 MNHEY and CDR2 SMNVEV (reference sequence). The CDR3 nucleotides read TGTGCCAGCAGTAGAATTTTGGGGGTTGCCACAGATACGCAGTATTTT. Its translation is CASSRILGVATDTQYF.

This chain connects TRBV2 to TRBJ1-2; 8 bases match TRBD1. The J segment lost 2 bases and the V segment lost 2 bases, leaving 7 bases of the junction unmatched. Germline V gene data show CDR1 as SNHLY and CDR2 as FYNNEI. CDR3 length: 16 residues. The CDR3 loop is CASSELSRDRNYGYTF. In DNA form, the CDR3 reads TGTGCCAGCAGTGAACTCTCCCGGGACAGGAACTATGGCTACACCTTC.